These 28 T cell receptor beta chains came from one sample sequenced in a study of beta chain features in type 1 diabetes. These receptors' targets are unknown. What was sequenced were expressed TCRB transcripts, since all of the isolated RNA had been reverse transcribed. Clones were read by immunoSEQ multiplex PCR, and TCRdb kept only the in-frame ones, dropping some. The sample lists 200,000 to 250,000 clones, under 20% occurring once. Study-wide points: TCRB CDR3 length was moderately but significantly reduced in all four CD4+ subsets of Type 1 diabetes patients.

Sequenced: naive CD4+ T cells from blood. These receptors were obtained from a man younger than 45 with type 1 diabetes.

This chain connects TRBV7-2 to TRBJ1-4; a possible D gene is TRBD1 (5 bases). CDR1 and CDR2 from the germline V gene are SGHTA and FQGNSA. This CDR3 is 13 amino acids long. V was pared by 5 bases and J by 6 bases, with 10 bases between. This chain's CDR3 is CASSRGSDEKLFF. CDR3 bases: TGTGCCAGCAGCCGGGGGAGTGATGAAAAACTGTTTTTT.

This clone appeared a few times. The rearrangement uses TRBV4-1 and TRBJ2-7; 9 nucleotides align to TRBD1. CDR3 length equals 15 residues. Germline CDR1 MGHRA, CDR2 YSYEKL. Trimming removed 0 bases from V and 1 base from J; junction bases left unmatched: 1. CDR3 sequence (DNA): TGCGCCAGCAGCCAAGAAGGACAGGGGTCCTACGAGCAGTACTTC. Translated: CASSQEGQGSYEQYF.

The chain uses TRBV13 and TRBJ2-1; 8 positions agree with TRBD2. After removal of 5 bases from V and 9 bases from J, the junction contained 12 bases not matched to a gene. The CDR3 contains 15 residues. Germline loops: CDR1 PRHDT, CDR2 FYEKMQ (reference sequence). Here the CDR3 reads CASSPTSVGRGEQFF. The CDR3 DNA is TGTGCCAGCAGCCCTACCTCCGTCGGGAGGGGTGAGCAGTTCTTC.

The CDR3 DNA reads as TGTGCCAGCCGAGGGACAGGGGAAGAGACCCAGTACTTC. It is translated as CASRGTGEETQYF. V is TRBV25-1 and J is TRBJ2-5, with TRBD1 matching over 10 bases. The CDR3 runs to 13 residues. The trim removed 8 bases at V and 3 bases at J, leaving 3 bases unmatched. Germline V gene data show CDR1 as MGHDK and CDR2 as SYGVNS.

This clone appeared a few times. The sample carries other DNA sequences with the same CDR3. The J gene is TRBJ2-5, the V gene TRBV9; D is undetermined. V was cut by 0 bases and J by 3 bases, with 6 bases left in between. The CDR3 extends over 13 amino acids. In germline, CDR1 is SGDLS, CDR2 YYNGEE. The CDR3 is CASSVGTEETQYF. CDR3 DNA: TGTGCCAGCAGCGTAGGGACCGAAGAGACCCAGTACTTC. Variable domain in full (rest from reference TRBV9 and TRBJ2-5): DSGVTQTPKHLITATGQRVTLRCSPRSGDLSVYWYQQSLDQGLQFLIQYYNGEERAKGNILERFSAQQFPDLHSELNLSSLELGDSALYFCASSVGTEETQYFGPGTRLLVL.

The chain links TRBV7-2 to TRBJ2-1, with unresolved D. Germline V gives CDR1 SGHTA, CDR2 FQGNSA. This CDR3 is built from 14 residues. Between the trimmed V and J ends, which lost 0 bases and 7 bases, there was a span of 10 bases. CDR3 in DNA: TGTGCCAGCAGCTTAGCAAACTGGGGAAATGAGCAGTTCTTC. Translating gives CASSLANWGNEQFF.

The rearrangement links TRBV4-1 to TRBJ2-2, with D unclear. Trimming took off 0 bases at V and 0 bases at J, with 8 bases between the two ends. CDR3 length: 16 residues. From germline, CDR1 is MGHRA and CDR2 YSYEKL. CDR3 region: CASSQEGYANTGELFF. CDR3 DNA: TGCGCCAGCAGCCAAGAGGGTTACGCGAACACCGGGGAGCTGTTTTTT.

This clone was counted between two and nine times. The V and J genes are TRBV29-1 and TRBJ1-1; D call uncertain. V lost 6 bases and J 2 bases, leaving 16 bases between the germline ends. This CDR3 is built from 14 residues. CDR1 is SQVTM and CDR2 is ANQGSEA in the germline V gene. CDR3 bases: TGCAGCGTCGGTTTACAGAAGCTTAACACTGAAGCTTTCTTT. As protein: CSVGLQKLNTEAFF. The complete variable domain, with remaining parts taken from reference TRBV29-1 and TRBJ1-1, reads SAVISQKPSRDICQRGTSLTIQCQVDSQVTMMFWYRQQPGQSLTLIATANQGSEATYESGFVIDKFPISRPNLTFSTLTVSNMSPEDSSIYLCSVGLQKLNTEAFFGQGTRLTVV.

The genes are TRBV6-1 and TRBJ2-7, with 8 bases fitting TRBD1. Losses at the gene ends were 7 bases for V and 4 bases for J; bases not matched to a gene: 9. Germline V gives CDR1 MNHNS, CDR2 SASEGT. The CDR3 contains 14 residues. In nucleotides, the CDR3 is TGTGCCAGCACCACAACGGGGACAGGTTACGAGCAGTACTTC. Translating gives CASTTTGTGYEQYF.

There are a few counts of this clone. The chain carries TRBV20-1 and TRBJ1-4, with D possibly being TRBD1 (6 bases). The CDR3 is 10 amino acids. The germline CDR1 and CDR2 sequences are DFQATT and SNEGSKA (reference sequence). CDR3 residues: CKLGGGKLFF. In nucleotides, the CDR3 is TGCAAGCTAGGGGGAGGAAAACTGTTTTTT.

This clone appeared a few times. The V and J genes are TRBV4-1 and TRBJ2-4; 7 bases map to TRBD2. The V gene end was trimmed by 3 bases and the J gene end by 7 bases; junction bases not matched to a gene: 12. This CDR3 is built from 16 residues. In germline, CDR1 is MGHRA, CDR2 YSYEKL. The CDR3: CASSHPAGGRGNIQYF. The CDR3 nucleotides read TGCGCCAGCAGCCACCCCGCTGGAGGGAGGGGTAACATTCAGTACTTC.

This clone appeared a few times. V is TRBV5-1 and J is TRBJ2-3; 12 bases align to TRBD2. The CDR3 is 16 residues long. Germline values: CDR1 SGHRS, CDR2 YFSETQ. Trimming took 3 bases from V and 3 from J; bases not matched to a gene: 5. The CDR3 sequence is CASSSLGTSGTDTQYF. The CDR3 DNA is TGCGCCAGCAGCTCACTAGGGACTAGCGGGACAGATACGCAGTATTTT.

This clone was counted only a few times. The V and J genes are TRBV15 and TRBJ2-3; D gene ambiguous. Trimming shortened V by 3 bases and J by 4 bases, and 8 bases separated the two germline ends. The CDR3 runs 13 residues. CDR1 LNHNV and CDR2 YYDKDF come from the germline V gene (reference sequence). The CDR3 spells CATSSAGPDTQYF. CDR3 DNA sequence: TGTGCCACCAGCAGTGCCGGGCCAGATACGCAGTATTTT.

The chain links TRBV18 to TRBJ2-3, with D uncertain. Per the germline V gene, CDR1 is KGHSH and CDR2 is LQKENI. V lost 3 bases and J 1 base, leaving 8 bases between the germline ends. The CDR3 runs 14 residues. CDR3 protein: CASSPTAGTDTQYF. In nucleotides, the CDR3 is TGTGCCAGCTCACCGACGGCAGGCACAGATACGCAGTATTTT.

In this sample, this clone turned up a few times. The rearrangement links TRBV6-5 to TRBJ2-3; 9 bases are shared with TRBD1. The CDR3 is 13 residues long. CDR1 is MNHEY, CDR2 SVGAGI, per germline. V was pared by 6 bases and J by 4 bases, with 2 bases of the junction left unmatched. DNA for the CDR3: TGTGCCAGCAGGGGACAGGGCCCAGATACGCAGTATTTT. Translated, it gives CASRGQGPDTQYF.

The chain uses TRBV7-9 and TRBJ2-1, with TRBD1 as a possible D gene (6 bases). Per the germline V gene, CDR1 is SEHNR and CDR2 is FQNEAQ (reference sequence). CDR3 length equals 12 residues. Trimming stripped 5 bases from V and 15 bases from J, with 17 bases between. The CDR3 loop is CASSIPEGVPFF. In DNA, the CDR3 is TGTGCCAGCAGCATCCCCGAGGGGGTCCCGTTCTTC.

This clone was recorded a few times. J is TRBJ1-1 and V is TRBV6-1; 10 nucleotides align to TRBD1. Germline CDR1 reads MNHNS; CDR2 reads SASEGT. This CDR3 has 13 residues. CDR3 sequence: CAERQGANTEAFF. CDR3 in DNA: TGTGCTGAGAGACAGGGGGCGAACACTGAAGCTTTCTTT.

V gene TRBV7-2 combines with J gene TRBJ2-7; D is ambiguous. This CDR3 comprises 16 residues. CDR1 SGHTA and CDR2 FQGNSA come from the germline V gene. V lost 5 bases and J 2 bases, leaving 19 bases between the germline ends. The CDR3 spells CASSLEIAREAYEQYF. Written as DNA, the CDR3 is TGTGCCAGCAGCCTAGAGATTGCTCGTGAAGCCTACGAGCAGTACTTC. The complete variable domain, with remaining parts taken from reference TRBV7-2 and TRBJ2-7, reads GAGVSQSPSNKVTEKGKDVELRCDPISGHTALYWYRQSLGQGLEFLIYFQGNSAPDKSGLPSDRFSAERTGGSVSTLTIQRTQQEDSAVYLCASSLEIAREAYEQYFGPGTRLTVT.

In DNA form, the CDR3 reads TGCGCCAGCAGCTTTTTGACGGACCGCTCCTACAATGAGCAGTTCTTC. Protein sequence: CASSFLTDRSYNEQFF. The chain is built from TRBV5-1 and TRBJ2-1; D remains unclear. In germline, CDR1 is SGHRS, CDR2 YFSETQ. The V gene lost 2 bases and the J gene lost 0 bases, with 12 bases spanning the gap. The CDR3 is 16 amino acids.

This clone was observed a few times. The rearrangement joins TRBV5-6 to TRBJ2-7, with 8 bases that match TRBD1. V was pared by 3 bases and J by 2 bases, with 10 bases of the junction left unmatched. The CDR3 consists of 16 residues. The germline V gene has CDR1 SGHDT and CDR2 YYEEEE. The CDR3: CASSWTGIGETYEQYF. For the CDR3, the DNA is TGTGCCAGCAGCTGGACAGGGATTGGGGAGACCTACGAGCAGTACTTC.

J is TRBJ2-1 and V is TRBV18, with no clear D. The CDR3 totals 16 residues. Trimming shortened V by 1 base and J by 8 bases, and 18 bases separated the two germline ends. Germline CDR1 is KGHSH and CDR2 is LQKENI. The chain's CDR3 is CASSPQNSMAIDEQFF. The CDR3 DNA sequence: TGTGCCAGCTCACCACAGAACAGTATGGCAATCGATGAGCAGTTCTTC.

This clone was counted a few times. The CDR3 DNA sequence: TGTGCCAGCAGTTTACCAAGGGTAGATACGCAGTATTTT. It specifies CASSLPRVDTQYF. This chain uses TRBV28 with TRBJ2-3; D unresolved. Germline assignment: CDR1 MDHEN and CDR2 SYDVKM. V gave up 2 bases and J gave up 5 bases, with 8 bases separating them. The CDR3 is 13 amino acids.

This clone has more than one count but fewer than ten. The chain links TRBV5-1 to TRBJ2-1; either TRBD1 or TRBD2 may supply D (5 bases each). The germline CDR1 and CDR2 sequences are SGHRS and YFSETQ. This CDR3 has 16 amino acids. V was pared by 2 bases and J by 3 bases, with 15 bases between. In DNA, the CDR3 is TGCGCCAGCAGCTTTTTCTCAGGGAGTAGCTACAATGAGCAGTTCTTC. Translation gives CASSFFSGSSYNEQFF.

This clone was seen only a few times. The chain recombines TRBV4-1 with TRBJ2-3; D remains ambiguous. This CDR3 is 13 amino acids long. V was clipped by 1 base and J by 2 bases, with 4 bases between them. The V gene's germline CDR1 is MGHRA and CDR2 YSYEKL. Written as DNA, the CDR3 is TGCGCCAGCAGCCAAGTCTTCACAGATACGCAGTATTTT. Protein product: CASSQVFTDTQYF.

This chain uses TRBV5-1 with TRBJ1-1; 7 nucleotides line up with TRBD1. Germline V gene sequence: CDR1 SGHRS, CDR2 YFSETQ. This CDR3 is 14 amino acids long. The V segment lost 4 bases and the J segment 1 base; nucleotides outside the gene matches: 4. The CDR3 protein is CASSRGQPNTEAFF. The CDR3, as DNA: TGCGCCAGCAGCCGGGGACAGCCGAACACTGAAGCTTTCTTT.

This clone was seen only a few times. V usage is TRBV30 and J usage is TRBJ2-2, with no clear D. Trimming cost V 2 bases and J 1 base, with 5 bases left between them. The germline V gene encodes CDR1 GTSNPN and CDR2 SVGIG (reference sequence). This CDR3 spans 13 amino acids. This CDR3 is CAWSIRNTGELFF. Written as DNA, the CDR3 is TGTGCCTGGAGTATCAGGAACACCGGGGAGCTGTTTTTT. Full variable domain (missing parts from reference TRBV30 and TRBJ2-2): SQTIHQWPATLVQPVGSPLSLECTVEGTSNPNLYWYRQAAGRGLQLLFYSVGIGQISSEVPQNLSASRPQDRQFILSSKKLLLSDSGFYLCAWSIRNTGELFFGEGSRLTVL.

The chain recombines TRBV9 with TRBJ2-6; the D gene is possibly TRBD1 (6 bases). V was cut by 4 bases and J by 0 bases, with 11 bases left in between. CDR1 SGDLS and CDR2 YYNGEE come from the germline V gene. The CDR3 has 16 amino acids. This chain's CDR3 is CASSPQGSSGANVLTF. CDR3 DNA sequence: TGTGCCAGCAGCCCACAGGGCTCCTCTGGGGCCAACGTCCTGACTTTC.

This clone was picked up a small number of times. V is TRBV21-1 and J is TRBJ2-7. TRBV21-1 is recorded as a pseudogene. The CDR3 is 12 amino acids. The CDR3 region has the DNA TGTGCCAGCTTCGGAAGCTCCTACGAGCAGTACTTC. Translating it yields CASFGSSYEQYF.